The 21 T cell receptor beta chains below come from one sample, sequenced in a study of beta chain features in type 1 diabetes. As every portion of the isolated RNA was reverse transcribed, the sequencing read expressed TCRB transcripts. Method: immunoSEQ multiplex PCR; TCRdb's copy keeps in-frame clones and lacks some. This table has more than 150,000 clones, about 13% appearing once. The sequenced sample consisted of central memory CD4+ T cells from blood. The receptor source for this set is a woman aged 18-30 years in good health.

This clone was picked up a small number of times. The gene calls are TRBV29-1 and TRBJ2-5; TRBD2 matches at 7 bases. Unmatched junction bases numbered 9, after V lost 1 base and J lost 4 bases. Looked up from germline, CDR1 is SQVTM and CDR2 is ANQGSEA. This CDR3 contains 15 residues. The CDR3 reads CSVEGASGGGETQYF. The CDR3 DNA is TGCAGCGTTGAAGGAGCTAGCGGAGGTGGAGAGACCCAGTACTTC.

In its sample, this clone was seen many times. The gene calls are TRBV9 and TRBJ2-7; weak D call: TRBD1 (6 bases). V gave up 2 bases and J gave up 4 bases, with 16 bases separating them. The CDR3 is 15 amino acids. Germline values: CDR1 SGDLS, CDR2 YYNGEE. The CDR3 protein is CASSVGATFAYEQYF. The DNA of the CDR3 is TGTGCCAGCAGCGTGGGGGCGACTTTTGCTTACGAGCAGTACTTC.

The chain links TRBV7-2 to TRBJ2-4; TRBD1 might be the D (5 bases). Germline loops: CDR1 SGHTA, CDR2 FQGNSA. V lost 5 bases and J lost 4, with 9 bases in between. The CDR3 loop spans 13 amino acids. DNA for the CDR3: TGTGCCAGCAGCGCCCGACAGAAAAACATTCAGTACTTC. Protein sequence: CASSARQKNIQYF.

The genes are TRBV7-2 and TRBJ1-2; 7 nucleotides agree with TRBD1. CDR3 size: 15 residues. Per the germline V gene, CDR1 is SGHTA and CDR2 is FQGNSA. Trimming removed 1 base from V and 4 bases from J; junction bases left unmatched: 6. CDR3 DNA sequence: TGTGCCAGCAGCTTAGGACAGGGCCACAGCTATGGCTACACCTTC. As protein: CASSLGQGHSYGYTF.

The chain has TRBV6-1 and TRBJ2-3; 9 nucleotides line up with TRBD2. Germline V lookup: CDR1 MNHNS, CDR2 SASEGT. This CDR3 is built from 14 residues. Losses at the gene ends were 6 bases for V and 2 bases for J; bases not matched to a gene: 3. CDR3 nucleotide sequence: TGTGCCAGCAGCGGGACTAGCTTCACAGATACGCAGTATTTT. Translation gives CASSGTSFTDTQYF.

This clone was counted only a few times. The chain is built from TRBV19 and TRBJ1-1, with D possibly matching TRBD1 (5 bases). The CDR3 covers 15 residues. The ends were cut back, 7 bases at V and 8 bases at J, with 23 bases in the middle. Looked up from germline, CDR1 is LNHDA and CDR2 is SQIVND (reference sequence). CDR3 nucleotide sequence: TGTGCCAGTATAGGTTATAGGGGCGCGGTCGCCGAAGCTTTCTTT. Its translation is CASIGYRGAVAEAFF.

The rearrangement uses TRBV6-5 and TRBJ2-2; a weak D match, TRBD2 (7 bases). From germline, CDR1 is MNHEY and CDR2 SVGAGI. CDR3 length: 15 residues. The V end was cut by 4 bases, the J end by 3 bases, with 12 bases between. The CDR3, as DNA: TGTGCCAGCAGTTTGTACGGGGGGCACACCGGGGAGCTGTTTTTT. Its translation: CASSLYGGHTGELFF.

This rearrangement joins TRBV4-1 to TRBJ2-7; weak D call: TRBD2 (6 bases). CDR3 length: 15 residues. Deletions cut 4 bases from V and 2 bases from J, with 15 bases between. Germline V CDR1 and CDR2: MGHRA, YSYEKL. DNA of the CDR3: TGCGCCAGCAGCCTAAGACTAGTAACAACCTACGAGCAGTACTTC. It specifies CASSLRLVTTYEQYF.

J is TRBJ2-7 and V is TRBV5-4; TRBD2 matches 11 bases. V was pared by 0 bases and J by 7 bases, with 6 bases of the junction left unmatched. The germline CDR1 and CDR2 sequences are SGHNT and YYREEE (reference sequence). The CDR3 loop spans 15 amino acids. DNA for the CDR3: TGTGCCAGCAGCTTGGGTGGACTAGCGGGTTTGGAGCAGTACTTC. It encodes CASSLGGLAGLEQYF. The variable domain in full, completed from reference TRBV5-4 and TRBJ2-7, reads ETGVTQSPTHLIKTRGQQVTLRCSSQSGHNTVSWYQQALGQGPQFIFQYYREEENGRGNFPPRFSGLQFPNYSSELNVNALELDDSALYLCASSLGGLAGLEQYFGPGTRLTVT.

This clone was counted at least ten times. The rearrangement links TRBV30 to TRBJ1-5; no reliable D call. Germline CDR1 reads GTSNPN; CDR2 reads SVGIG (reference sequence). The length of the CDR3 is 13 residues. V lost 5 bases and J 0 bases, leaving 8 bases between the germline ends. CDR3 sequence: CAWATDSNQPQHF. Written as DNA, the CDR3 is TGTGCCTGGGCAACAGATAGCAATCAGCCCCAGCATTTT.

The chain has TRBV5-4 and TRBJ1-2; D is unclear. The CDR3 is 15 amino acids. Germline V gene sequence: CDR1 SGHNT, CDR2 YYREEE (reference sequence). The V and J ends lost 0 bases and 4 bases respectively, with 13 bases between them. The CDR3 reads CASSLDGVGSYGYTF. DNA of the CDR3: TGTGCCAGCAGCTTGGACGGAGTTGGGTCCTATGGCTACACCTTC.

V usage is TRBV7-9 and J usage is TRBJ1-2; possible D gene TRBD1, 5 bases. In germline, CDR1 is SEHNR, CDR2 FQNEAQ (reference sequence). V was shortened by 7 bases and J by 4 bases, with 13 bases between the two germline ends. This CDR3 has 13 amino acids. This CDR3 is CASNKAQGYGYTF. DNA of the CDR3: TGTGCCAGCAACAAAGCCCAGGGCTATGGCTACACCTTC.

The chain employs TRBV5-1 and TRBJ1-4; D gene unclear. V lost 4 bases and J 8 bases, leaving 15 bases between the germline ends. The germline CDR1 and CDR2 sequences are SGHRS and YFSETQ. This CDR3 is built from 14 residues. CDR3 DNA sequence: TGCGCCAGCAGCCCAGGAAGCGGGAGGGAAAAACTGTTTTTT. This translates into CASSPGSGREKLFF.

The DNA of the CDR3 is TGCAGCGTTGAGGGGACAGACCTGGCTGGCTACACCTTC. Its translation: CSVEGTDLAGYTF. The chain carries TRBV29-1 and TRBJ1-2; 7 bases fit TRBD1. This CDR3 is built from 13 residues. Germline loops: CDR1 SQVTM, CDR2 ANQGSEA. V lost 3 bases, J lost 7 bases, and 8 bases stayed unmatched.

V gene TRBV5-1 combines with J gene TRBJ1-5, with D possibly matching TRBD1 (5 bases). Germline V lookup: CDR1 SGHRS, CDR2 YFSETQ. The CDR3 has 14 residues. Trimming removed 0 bases from V and 3 bases from J, with 7 bases in between. DNA of the CDR3: TGCGCCAGCAGCTTGGGACAGCACAATCAGCCCCAGCATTTT. The encoded protein is CASSLGQHNQPQHF.

V is TRBV5-6 and J is TRBJ1-1, with 7 bases identical to TRBD1. Per germline, CDR1 SGHDT and CDR2 YYEEEE. This CDR3 spans 14 amino acids. Unmatched junction bases numbered 6, after V lost 1 base and J lost 6 bases. The CDR3 protein is CASSLFDRAAEAFF. The DNA for the CDR3 is TGTGCCAGCAGCTTGTTTGACAGGGCCGCTGAAGCTTTCTTT.

There are a few counts of this clone. The J gene is TRBJ1-1, the V gene TRBV6-5, with D uncertain. V lost 4 bases and J lost 0, with 9 bases in between. Germline V gene data show CDR1 as MNHEY and CDR2 as SVGAGI. The CDR3 has 14 residues. CDR3 region: CASSSGFMNTEAFF. As DNA, the CDR3 is TGTGCCAGCAGTTCGGGGTTTATGAACACTGAAGCTTTCTTT.

The V call is TRBV2, the J call TRBJ1-4, with D maybe TRBD1 (6 bases). V lost 5 bases to trimming and J lost 0 bases, with 13 bases between them. The length of the CDR3 is 16 residues. CDR1 SNHLY and CDR2 FYNNEI come from the germline V gene. This CDR3 reads CASSLDRQATNEKLFF. The CDR3 nucleotides are TGTGCCAGCAGTCTCGATCGACAGGCAACTAATGAAAAACTGTTTTTT.

This chain joins TRBV18 and TRBJ2-7; D perhaps matches TRBD2 (5 bases). From germline, CDR1 is KGHSH and CDR2 LQKENI. V was shortened by 1 base and J by 6 bases, with 13 bases between the two germline ends. The CDR3 totals 14 residues. CDR3 nucleotide sequence: TGTGCCAGCTCACCACGGCCGGGGTTGGGCGAGCAGTACTTC. Translated: CASSPRPGLGEQYF.

The chain employs TRBV6-6 and TRBJ1-5; D unresolved. V was trimmed by 0 bases and J by 4 bases, leaving 7 bases between them. In germline, CDR1 is MNHNY, CDR2 SVGAGI (reference sequence). This CDR3 has 14 amino acids. In nucleotides, the CDR3 is TGTGCCAGCAGTTACTCGCAAGCTAATCAGCCCCAGCATTTT. Its protein product is CASSYSQANQPQHF.

This clone has just a few counts. This chain uses TRBV29-1 with TRBJ2-7; D gene uncertain. Trimming left V 6 bases short and J 7 bases short, with 16 bases between. Germline CDR1 SQVTM, CDR2 ANQGSEA. The CDR3 has 12 amino acids. In DNA, the CDR3 is TGCAGCGTAGTGGCAGGCACGCCGGAGCAGTACTTC. Protein product: CSVVAGTPEQYF.